This T cell receptor beta chain was identified in a study of cytomegalovirus exposure and HLA in healthy donors. CDR1 and CDR2 (germline): MNHNS, SASEGT. The CDR3 consists of 15 residues. Trimming pared 7 bases from V and 3 bases from J, leaving 16 bases between. The PCR had 60 Vbeta and 13 Jbeta primers. The data were produced by immunoSEQ multiplex PCR, yet TCRdb's version contains in-frame clones alone and is incomplete. The sample has about 160,000 clones, 70% to 80% seen once. This chain joins TRBV6-1 and TRBJ1-3; possible D gene TRBD1, 5 bases. The source of this sequence is a man in his 60s in good health and CMV-seronegative. Sequenced: PBMCs. The CDR3 DNA is TGTGCCAGCATAAGGGTCCAGGGAAGTGGAAACACCATATATTTT. It translates to CASIRVQGSGNTIYF.